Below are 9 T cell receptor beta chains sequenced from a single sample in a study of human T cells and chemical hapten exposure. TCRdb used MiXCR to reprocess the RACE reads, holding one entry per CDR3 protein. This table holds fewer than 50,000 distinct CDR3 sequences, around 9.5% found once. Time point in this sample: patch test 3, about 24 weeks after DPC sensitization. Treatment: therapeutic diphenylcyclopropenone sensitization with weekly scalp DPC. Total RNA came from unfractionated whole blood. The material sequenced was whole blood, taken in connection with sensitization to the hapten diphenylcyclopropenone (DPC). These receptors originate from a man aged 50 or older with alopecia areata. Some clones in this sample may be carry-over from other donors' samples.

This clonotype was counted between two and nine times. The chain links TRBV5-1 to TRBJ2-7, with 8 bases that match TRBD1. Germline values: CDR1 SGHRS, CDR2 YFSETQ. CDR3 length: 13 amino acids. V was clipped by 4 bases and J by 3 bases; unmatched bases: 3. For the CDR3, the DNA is TGCGCCAGCAGCCCTACAGGGGGCTACGAGCAGTACTTC. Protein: CASSPTGGYEQYF.

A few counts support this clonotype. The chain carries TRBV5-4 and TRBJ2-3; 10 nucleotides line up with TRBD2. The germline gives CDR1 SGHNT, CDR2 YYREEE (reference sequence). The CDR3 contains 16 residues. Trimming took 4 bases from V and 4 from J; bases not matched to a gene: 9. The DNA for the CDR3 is TGTGCCAGCAGCACGGCCCCCAGCGGGAGGGCAGATACGCAGTATTTT. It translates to CASSTAPSGRADTQYF.

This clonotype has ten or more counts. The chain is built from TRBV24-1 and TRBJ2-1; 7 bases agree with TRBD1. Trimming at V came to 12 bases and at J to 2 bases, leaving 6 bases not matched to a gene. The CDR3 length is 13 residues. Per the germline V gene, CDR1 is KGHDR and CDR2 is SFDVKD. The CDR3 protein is CAVQGPAYNEQFF. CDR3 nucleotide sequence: TGTGCCGTACAGGGGCCCGCCTACAATGAGCAGTTCTTC.

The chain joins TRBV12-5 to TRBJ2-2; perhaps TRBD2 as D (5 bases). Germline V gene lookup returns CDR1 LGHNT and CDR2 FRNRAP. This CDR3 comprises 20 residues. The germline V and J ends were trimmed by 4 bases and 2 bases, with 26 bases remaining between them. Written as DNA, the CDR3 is TGTGCTAGTGGTTCACACCTCATCAGCCAGAGGACTGTAAACACCGGGGAGCTGTTTTTT. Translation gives CASGSHLISQRTVNTGELFF.

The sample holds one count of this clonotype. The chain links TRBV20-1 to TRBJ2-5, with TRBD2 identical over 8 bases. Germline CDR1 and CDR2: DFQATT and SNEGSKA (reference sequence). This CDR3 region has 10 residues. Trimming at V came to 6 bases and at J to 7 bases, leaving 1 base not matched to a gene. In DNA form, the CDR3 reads TGCAGTGCCACTAGCGGGACCCAGTACTTC. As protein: CSATSGTQYF.

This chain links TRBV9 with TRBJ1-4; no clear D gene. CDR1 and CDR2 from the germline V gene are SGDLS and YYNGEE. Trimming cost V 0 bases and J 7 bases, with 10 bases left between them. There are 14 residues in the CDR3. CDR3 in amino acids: CASSVGGNLEKLFF. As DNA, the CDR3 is TGTGCCAGCAGCGTAGGAGGGAACCTTGAAAAACTGTTTTTT.

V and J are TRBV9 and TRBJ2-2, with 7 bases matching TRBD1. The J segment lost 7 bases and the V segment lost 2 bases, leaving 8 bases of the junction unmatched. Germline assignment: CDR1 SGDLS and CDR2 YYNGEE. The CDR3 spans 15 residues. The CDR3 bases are TGTGCCAGCAGCGTTGAAGGGGGCCATGGCGGGGAGCTGTTTTTT. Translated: CASSVEGGHGGELFF.

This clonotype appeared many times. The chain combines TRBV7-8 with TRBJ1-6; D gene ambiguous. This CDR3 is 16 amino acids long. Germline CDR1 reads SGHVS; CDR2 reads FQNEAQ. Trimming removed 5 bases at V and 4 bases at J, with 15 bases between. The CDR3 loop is CASSPTASPYNSPLHF. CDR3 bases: TGTGCCAGCAGCCCGACGGCGAGCCCTTATAATTCACCCCTCCACTTT.

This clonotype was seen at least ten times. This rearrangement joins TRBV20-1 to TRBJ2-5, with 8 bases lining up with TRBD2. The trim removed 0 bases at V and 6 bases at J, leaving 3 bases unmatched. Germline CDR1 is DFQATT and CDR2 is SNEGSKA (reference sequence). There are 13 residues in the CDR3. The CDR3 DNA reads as TGCAGTGCTAGAGAGGTAGCGGGGAAGACCCAGTACTTC. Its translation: CSAREVAGKTQYF.